A few counts support the clone carrying this T cell receptor (beta chain). What it binds is not known. This sample stems from a study of response to subunit inactivated influenza vaccine. This CDR3 has 14 residues. V was shortened by 0 bases and J by 6 bases, with 9 bases between the two germline ends. CDR1 is LGHNA, CDR2 YNFKEQ, per germline. Study conclusions and caveats: Authors suggested that a seasonal influenza vaccination recruits few new T cells each time.

A single record per CDR3 protein comes from TCRdb applying MiXCR to the RT-PCR reads. The table has 150,000 or so distinct CDR3 sequences, about a tenth seen once. The chain carries TRBV4-2 and TRBJ1-5; perhaps TRBD1 as D (5 bases). This TCR was sampled from a man aged 45-65 years who received an inactivated influenza vaccine. Here the sequenced sample was non-naive T cells sorted from PBMCs, taken 40 to 50 days after vaccination. The CDR3, as DNA: TGTGCCAGCAGCCAAGATGCAGGGCCTCAGCCCCAGCATTTT. It is translated as CASSQDAGPQPQHF.